The clone carrying this TCR beta chain is termed medium-sized (0.01 to 0.1%). Its antigen remains unknown. Time point defined: sample taken at primary tumor resection. This sample is drawn from a study of spatial heterogeneity in lung cancer. Turning to the study itself: Each time, sequencing found more beta-chain sequences than alpha-chain sequences. Regarding the study as a whole: Tumoral mutation counts were tracked by counts of expanded intratumoral alpha and beta TCRs.

Germline V gene sequence: CDR1 SGHVS, CDR2 FQNEAQ. This CDR3 is built from 16 residues. V lost 1 base and J lost 4, with 11 bases in between. TCRdb reprocessed the 5' RACE reads via MiXCR and lists one record per CDR3 protein. The sample has roughly 18,000 distinct CDR3 sequences, 5.7% seen once. The V call is TRBV7-8, the J call TRBJ2-6; either TRBD1 or TRBD2 may supply D (5 bases each). This TCR came from a female donor with early-stage non-small cell lung cancer. The sample was lung tumor tissue, taken at surgery. The CDR3 coding sequence is TGTGCCAGCAGCTTAGTCGCCGGGGACGGGGCCAACGTCCTGACTTTC. The encoded protein is CASSLVAGDGANVLTF.